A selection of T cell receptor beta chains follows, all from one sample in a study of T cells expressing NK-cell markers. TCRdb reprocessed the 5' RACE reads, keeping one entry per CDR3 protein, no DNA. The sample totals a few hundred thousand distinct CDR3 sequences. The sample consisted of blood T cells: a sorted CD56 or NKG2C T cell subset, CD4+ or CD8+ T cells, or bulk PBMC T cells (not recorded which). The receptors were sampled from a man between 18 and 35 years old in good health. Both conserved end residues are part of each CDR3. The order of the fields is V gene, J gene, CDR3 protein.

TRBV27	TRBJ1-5	CASSSTGYQPQHF
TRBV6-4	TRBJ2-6	CASTDWAGANVLTF
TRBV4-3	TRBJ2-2	CASSQEGGRGRAHGELFF
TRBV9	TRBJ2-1	CASSGLAGGVGQFF
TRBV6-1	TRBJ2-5	CASRGTSGSKETQYF
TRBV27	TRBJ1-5	CASSSASFYSNQPQHF
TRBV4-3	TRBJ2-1	CASSQDRTSAYNEQFF
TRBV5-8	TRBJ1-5	CASRLGTGDLLSNQPQHF
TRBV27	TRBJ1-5	CASSPRTGIGNQPQHF
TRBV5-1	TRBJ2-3	CASSLGLADGTDTQYF
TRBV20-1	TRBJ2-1	CSATTGSGANNEQFF
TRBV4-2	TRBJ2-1	CASSQDRSGSFSNEQFF
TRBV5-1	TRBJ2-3	CASSLDLPTVVGRDSTDTQYF
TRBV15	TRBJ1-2	CATSSPGSFGYTF
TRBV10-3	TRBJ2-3	CAISEPTSADTQYF
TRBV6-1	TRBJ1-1	CASGHNRGAFF
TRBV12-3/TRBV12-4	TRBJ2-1	CASGGGTSYNEQFF
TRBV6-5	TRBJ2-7	CASSYRMGIGISHEQYF
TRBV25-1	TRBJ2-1	CASIGPTGGPYNEQFF
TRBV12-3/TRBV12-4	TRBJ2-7	CASSSRTSGTTYEQYF
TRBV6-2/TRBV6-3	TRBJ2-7	CASSFSQGTYEQYF
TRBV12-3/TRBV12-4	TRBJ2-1	CASSLQGMLINEQFF
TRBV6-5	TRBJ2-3	CASSYRVAGGADTQYF
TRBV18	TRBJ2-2	CASSPPGLSRVELFF
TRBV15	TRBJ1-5	CATSRRVGLPQHF
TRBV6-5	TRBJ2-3	CASRSFVGDTQYF
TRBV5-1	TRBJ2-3	CASSLGQGRPGSDTQYF
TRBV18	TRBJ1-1	CASSPDRGAEAFF
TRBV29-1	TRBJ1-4	CSVEFGGTNEKLFF
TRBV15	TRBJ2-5	CATSKETGWSWETQYF
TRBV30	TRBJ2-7	CAWAAGYRDEQYF
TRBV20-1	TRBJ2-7	CSISGSGDEQYF
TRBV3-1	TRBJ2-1	CASSALNNEQFF
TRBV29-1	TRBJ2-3	CSFWGGYSTDTQYF
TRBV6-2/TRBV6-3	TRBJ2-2	CASSPPLAGGPMELFF
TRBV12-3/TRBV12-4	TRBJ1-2	CASSLDTGGIDGYTF
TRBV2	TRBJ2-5	CASSSTTETQYF
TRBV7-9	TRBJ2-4	CASSPPPGDIQYF
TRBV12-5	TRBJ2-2	CASAGRDSLFGELFF
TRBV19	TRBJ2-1	CASSPNPGRSSYNEQFF
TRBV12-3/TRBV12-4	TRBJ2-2	CASSTGTGELFF
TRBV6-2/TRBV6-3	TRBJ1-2	CASSYFGDFYGYTF
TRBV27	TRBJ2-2	CASSFASENVGELFF
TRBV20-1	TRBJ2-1	CSARGEPGLAVDEQFF
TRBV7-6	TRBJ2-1	CASSPRAGNNEQFF
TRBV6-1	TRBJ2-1	CASTVIAGGGPNEQFF
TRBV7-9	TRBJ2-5	CASSPPSGRISWETQYF
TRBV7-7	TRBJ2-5	CASSPSLRDRGEQTQYF
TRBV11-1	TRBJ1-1	CASSLALGRLGGNTEAFF
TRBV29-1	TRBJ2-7	CSVEALAGGWYEQYF
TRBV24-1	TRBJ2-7	CATKVRVPGQGAPREQYF
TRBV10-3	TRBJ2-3	CAISESGLVLDTQYF
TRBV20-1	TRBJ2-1	CSAVDDYNEQFF
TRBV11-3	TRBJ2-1	CASTGSFNEQFF